The rows below give T cell receptor beta chains drawn from one sample of a study of T cells in narcolepsy. The protocol was immunoSEQ multiplex PCR, while the TCRdb copy is restricted to in-frame clones and leaves out a portion. The sample has around 30,000 clones, 70% to 85% seen once. The sequenced sample was memory (CD45RA-) CD4+ T cells from blood. The receptors were sampled from a human donor in good health. The CDR3 runs from the conserved cysteine through the conserved F or W. A D gene is named only where the DNA matches it firmly. Clone sizes are given selectively: once, few, many, or a class where the clone is expanded.

abundance,j_gene,v_gene,d_gene,CDR3nt,CDR3aa
-,TRBJ2-4,TRBV6-1,TRBD1,TGTGCCAGCAAAAAGTATGACAGGGATGGGAACATTCAGTACTTC,CASKKYDRDGNIQYF
few,TRBJ1-5,TRBV27,TRBD1,TGTGCCAGCAGTCCAACCCCGACAGGGCGGGGTTACAATCAGCCCCAGCATTTT,CASSPTPTGRGYNQPQHF
few,TRBJ2-7,TRBV20-1,-,TGCAGTGGTTGGGCAACCTACGAGCAGTACTTC,CSGWATYEQYF
-,TRBJ2-7,TRBV27,TRBD2,TGTGCCAGCAGTTTATGGGGGAGGGGTCCAGTCTACGAGCAGTACTTC,CASSLWGRGPVYEQYF
-,TRBJ2-1,TRBV5-5,-,TGTGCCAGCACCGATGTGGCGCCAGGGGATGAGCAGTTCTTC,CASTDVAPGDEQFF
-,TRBJ2-3,TRBV19,TRBD2,TGTGCCAGTAGTACGTCTAGCGGGGTGATTGATACGCAGTATTTT,CASSTSSGVIDTQYF
-,TRBJ1-2,TRBV5-4,TRBD1,TGTGCCAGCAGCCGAAACGGACAGGGTGGGGAAGTTCGGGGCTACACCTTC,CASSRNGQGGEVRGYTF
-,TRBJ2-7,TRBV10-2,TRBD2,TGCGCCAGCAGTGCCCCCCGGACGGGAGGGAATAATTACGAGCAGTACTTC,CASSAPRTGGNNYEQYF
-,TRBJ2-7,TRBV6-1,TRBD1,TGTGCCAGTCGACAGGGGGCGCGGGGGGAGCAGTACTTC,CASRQGARGEQYF
-,TRBJ2-1,TRBV10-2,TRBD1,TGCGCCAGCAGACGACAGGGGTTCTACAATGAGCAGTTCTTC,CASRRQGFYNEQFF
once,TRBJ2-5,TRBV30,-,TGTGCCTGGAGGACCGGGGGGCAGGAGACCCAGTACTTC,CAWRTGGQETQYF
-,TRBJ1-5,TRBV6-6,TRBD1,TGTGCCAGCAGCCAGACAGGGCTCTCGAGCAATCAGCCCCAGCATTTT,CASSQTGLSSNQPQHF
-,TRBJ1-3,TRBV4-1,-,TGCGCCAGCAGCCAAGAGGAATCTGGAAACACCATATATTTT,CASSQEESGNTIYF
-,TRBJ1-2,TRBV2,-,TGTGCCAGCAGTCCTAACAAGCGGACGGGCGGCTGGGGCTACACCTTC,CASSPNKRTGGWGYTF
-,TRBJ1-2,TRBV6-5,TRBD1,TGTGCCAGCAGGAGCCCCGACAGGGACTATGGCTACACCTTC,CASRSPDRDYGYTF
-,TRBJ1-2,TRBV5-5,-,TGTGCCAGCAGCTTTGTTGCCGGGGACTATGGCTACACCTTC,CASSFVAGDYGYTF
-,TRBJ1-2,TRBV30,-,TGTGCCTGGAGTAATATGGTTAGGCAGCGCGATGGCTACACCTTC,CAWSNMVRQRDGYTF
-,TRBJ2-1,TRBV6-5,-,TGTGCCTATGCCCAGGGCGCCAAATATGAGCAGTTCTTC,CAYAQGAKYEQFF
-,TRBJ2-1,TRBV10-3,-,TGTGCCATCAGTGGACAGGCGGGAGTCGGGAACAATGAGCAGTTCTTC,CAISGQAGVGNNEQFF
-,TRBJ2-7,TRBV5-1,-,TGCGCCAGCAGCTTGGTTGTCCTGGGGTCGAGGGGTTCTGGCGAGCAGTACTTC,CASSLVVLGSRGSGEQYF
-,TRBJ2-5,TRBV9,-,TGTGCCAGCAGCGTAGGCGCTAGCGATGCGAGGGAGACCCAGTACTTC,CASSVGASDARETQYF
once,TRBJ2-7,TRBV6-6,-,TGTGCCAGCAGTGGGGCGGGGAGGGGGAGCTACGAGCAGTACTTC,CASSGAGRGSYEQYF
-,TRBJ2-5,TRBV18,-,TGTGCCAGCTCACCCTTAGCAAGCGGAGAGACCCAGTACTTC,CASSPLASGETQYF
-,TRBJ2-3,TRBV11-3,TRBD2,TGTGCCAGCAGCCTAACTAGCGGGAGGGCCCAAGATACGCAGTATTTT,CASSLTSGRAQDTQYF
once,TRBJ2-1,TRBV6-1,-,TGTGCCAGCAGTGGACGGACGGAAGGGTGGGAGCAGTTCTTC,CASSGRTEGWEQFF
-,TRBJ1-2,TRBV29-1,-,TGCAGCGTTGATTATCAGCGCTATAGCTATGGCTACACCTTC,CSVDYQRYSYGYTF
-,TRBJ1-5,TRBV30,-,TGTGCCTGGAGTCAAGACACCCAGGCGGGCAATCAGCCCCAGCATTTT,CAWSQDTQAGNQPQHF
-,TRBJ1-5,TRBV30,-,TGTGCCTGGAGTCGGACCTACAATCAGCCCCAGCATTTT,CAWSRTYNQPQHF
medium-sized,TRBJ1-2,TRBV7-9,-,TGTGCCAGCTCCCCACAGGGCGAAAGTGGCTACACCTTC,CASSPQGESGYTF
-,TRBJ2-1,TRBV18,-,TGTGCCAGCTCACCAGCCAGGAGCTCCTACAATGAGCAGTTCTTC,CASSPARSSYNEQFF
-,TRBJ1-1,TRBV5-1,-,TGCGCCAGCAGCTTGATGGGGGCGAGGGTTGAAGCTTTCTTT,CASSLMGARVEAFF
-,TRBJ1-2,TRBV5-4,-,TGTGCCAGCAGCTTGTGGGATGGCTACACCTTC,CASSLWDGYTF
-,TRBJ2-3,TRBV25-1,-,TGTGCCAGCAGTGGGACCTCCGGACTCAGCACAGATACGCAGTATTTT,CASSGTSGLSTDTQYF
-,TRBJ2-3,TRBV5-1,TRBD2,TGCGCCAGCAGCCGGGGAGGGCCTGGTTTGACAGATACGCAGTATTTT,CASSRGGPGLTDTQYF
-,TRBJ2-7,TRBV30,-,TGTGCCTGCTCCAAGGCAGGACCCTACGAGCAGTACTTC,CACSKAGPYEQYF
-,TRBJ1-5,TRBV6-1,TRBD1,TGTGCCAGCAGTGAAGCGCCAGGGGGTCTGTCTCAAGATCAGCCCCAGCATTTT,CASSEAPGGLSQDQPQHF
few,TRBJ2-5,TRBV6-6,TRBD1,TGTGCCAGCAGGGCCGGGACAGGCTCCATAAGGACCCAGTACTTC,CASRAGTGSIRTQYF
-,TRBJ2-7,TRBV9,-,TGTGCCAGCAGTTTCTCCTCTACCTACGAGCAGTACTTC,CASSFSSTYEQYF
-,TRBJ2-3,TRBV7-7,-,TGTGCCAGCAGCTTATCCGGGACTGGAGGGATGGATACGCAGTATTTT,CASSLSGTGGMDTQYF
-,TRBJ2-1,TRBV29-1,TRBD2,TGCAGCGTTGAGGGTAAAGGGACTAGCGCATACAATGAGCAGTTCTTC,CSVEGKGTSAYNEQFF
once,TRBJ2-7,TRBV11-2,-,TGTGCCAGCAGCTTAGATAACGCCGGGACGGTGAACTACGAGCAGTACTTC,CASSLDNAGTVNYEQYF
-,TRBJ2-5,TRBV21-1,-,TGTGCCAGCACCCTAAGGGCAGATACCCAAGAGACCCAGTACTTC,CASTLRADTQETQYF
few,TRBJ1-1,TRBV19,-,TGTGCCAGTAGAGGACGTGACACTGAAGCTTTCTTT,CASRGRDTEAFF